Below are 17 T cell receptor beta chains sequenced from a single sample in a study of blood T cells in healthy people across ages. A second PCR, run for about 6 to 11 cycles, used a sample-barcoded 5' primer plus a J-beta primer mix. TCRdb redid the calling of the 5' RACE reads with MiXCR, one entry per CDR3 protein. The data hold around 990,000 distinct CDR3 sequences, with around 25% observed a single time. The data also belong to a second study, concerning T cells of mothers and their children.

Sequencing used blood. These receptors came from a girl aged 2 to 9 in good health.

This clonotype showed up many times. The chain combines TRBV6-6 with TRBJ1-1; TRBD1 is a possible D gene (5 bases). The CDR3 loop spans 13 amino acids. Germline V gives CDR1 MNHNY, CDR2 SVGAGI (reference sequence). Trimming left V 3 bases short and J 1 base short, with 6 bases between. The CDR3 here is CASSYQGNTEAFF. The CDR3 DNA follows: TGTGCCAGCAGTTATCAGGGGAACACTGAAGCTTTCTTT.

This clonotype was seen only a few times. The chain employs TRBV20-1 and TRBJ2-7, with 10 bases fitting TRBD1. V was pared by 7 bases and J by 1 base, with 4 bases of the junction left unmatched. CDR3 length: 13 amino acids. Looked up from germline, CDR1 is DFQATT and CDR2 is SNEGSKA (reference sequence). The CDR3 reads CSVPGQGSYEQYF. CDR3 bases: TGCAGTGTACCGGGACAGGGGTCCTACGAGCAGTACTTC.

Of note for this clonotype: At one end the junction does not follow the germline gene, possibly because of a read error. The genes are TRBV12-3 or TRBV12-4 and TRBJ2-5; 8 bases are shared with TRBD1. The CDR3 covers 15 residues. The CDR3 DNA sequence: TGTGCCGGCAGCCCACTCACAGGGGGTGGAGAGACCCAGTACTTC. It yields the protein CAGSPLTGGGETQYF.

This clonotype came up a few times. The chain links TRBV7-2 to TRBJ2-5, with a tentative D call TRBD2 (6 bases). The J call may be wrong; the DNA end is better matched by TRBJ2-7. The V gene's germline CDR1 is SGHTA and CDR2 FQGNSA. The CDR3 runs to 17 residues. CDR3 protein: CASSSGAGRVSHYEQYF. The CDR3 bases are TGTGCCAGCAGCTCCGGGGCGGGACGGGTGTCCCACTACGAGCAGTACTTC.

This clonotype was counted a few times. The rearrangement joins TRBV29-1 to TRBJ2-3, with 8 bases that match TRBD2. The CDR3 runs to 13 residues. Germline V gives CDR1 SQVTM, CDR2 ANQGSEA. V was pared by 6 bases and J by 6 bases, with 8 bases of the junction left unmatched. CDR3: CSVSRAGGDTQYF. The CDR3 DNA reads as TGCAGCGTCTCTCGGGCGGGGGGTGATACGCAGTATTTT.

V usage is TRBV28 and J usage is TRBJ1-5; D may be TRBD1 (6 bases). Germline CDR1 MDHEN, CDR2 SYDVKM. This CDR3 has 15 amino acids. Trimming left V 5 bases short and J 4 bases short, with 15 bases between. The CDR3 loop is CASSPNSGVNQPQHF. CDR3 coding DNA: TGTGCCAGCAGTCCAAACTCAGGGGTTAATCAGCCCCAGCATTTT.

The J gene is TRBJ1-2, the V gene TRBV10-3, with TRBD1 identical over 7 bases. From germline, CDR1 is ENHRY and CDR2 SYGVKD. With V trimmed by 8 bases and J by 4 bases, 10 bases remained unmatched. CDR3 length equals 14 residues. The CDR3: CAIPERTGLYGYTF. The CDR3 nucleotides are TGTGCCATCCCTGAGCGGACAGGCCTCTATGGCTACACCTTC.

This rearrangement joins TRBV20-1 to TRBJ2-7, with 8 bases identical to TRBD2. Germline V gene data show CDR1 as DFQATT and CDR2 as SNEGSKA (reference sequence). V lost 0 bases, J lost 3 bases, and 7 bases stayed unmatched. This CDR3 spans 15 amino acids. The CDR3 coding sequence is TGCAGTGCTAGAGATCTCACGGGAGGGTTCTACGAGCAGTACTTC. This translates into CSARDLTGGFYEQYF.

The rearrangement links TRBV6-5 to TRBJ2-7; no clear D. CDR1 is MNHEY and CDR2 is SVGAGI in the germline V gene. The length of the CDR3 is 17 residues. With 4 bases removed from V and 5 bases from J, the gap between germline ends came to 24 bases. CDR3 sequence reads: CASSSHGWAEYGNEQYF. CDR3 DNA sequence: TGTGCCAGCAGTTCCCACGGATGGGCGGAATATGGAAACGAGCAGTACTTC.

This clonotype was found a few times. This chain joins TRBV12-3 or TRBV12-4 and TRBJ1-2; D not resolved. Trimming pared 3 bases from V and 3 bases from J, leaving 11 bases between. The CDR3 extends over 14 amino acids. In DNA, the CDR3 is TGTGCCAGCAGTTTCGCCAGGACCCACTATGGCTACACCTTC. This codes for CASSFARTHYGYTF.

The rearrangement joins TRBV29-1 to TRBJ2-6; no reliable D call. Germline loops: CDR1 SQVTM, CDR2 ANQGSEA. Trimming left V 1 base short and J 2 bases short, with 12 bases between. This CDR3 is 16 amino acids long. CDR3 sequence (DNA): TGCAGCGTTGAAGTTCTTAAGATGACTGGGGCCAACGTCCTGACTTTC. Amino acids: CSVEVLKMTGANVLTF. Full variable domain (outside the CDR3, taken from reference TRBV29-1 and TRBJ2-6): SAVISQKPSRDICQRGTSLTIQCQVDSQVTMMFWYRQQPGQSLTLIATANQGSEATYESGFVIDKFPISRPNLTFSTLTVSNMSPEDSSIYLCSVEVLKMTGANVLTFGAGSRLTVL.

This clonotype was recorded a few times. The chain links TRBV6-1 to TRBJ1-5; D unresolved. The germline V gene encodes CDR1 MNHNS and CDR2 SASEGT. The CDR3 totals 14 residues. The V end lost 9 bases, the J end lost 9 bases, and 21 bases lay between the germline ends. CDR3 sequence reads: CASRDWTAPGPQHF. In DNA, the CDR3 is TGTGCCAGTAGAGACTGGACGGCACCGGGGCCCCAGCATTTT.

This clonotype was detected a few times. V gene TRBV7-9 combines with J gene TRBJ1-1; D not certain. The CDR3 runs 13 residues. V was shortened by 4 bases and J by 6 bases, with 12 bases between the two germline ends. Looked up from germline, CDR1 is SEHNR and CDR2 is FQNEAQ (reference sequence). CDR3 protein: CASSYLVPAEAFF. Written as DNA, the CDR3 is TGTGCCAGCAGCTACCTGGTCCCGGCTGAAGCTTTCTTT.

This clonotype was seen only a few times. The genes are TRBV20-1 and TRBJ1-2, with D uncertain. This CDR3 region has 13 residues. V gave up 0 bases and J gave up 4 bases, with 9 bases separating them. CDR1 and CDR2 (germline): DFQATT, SNEGSKA (reference sequence). CDR3 in amino acids: CSARESDGYGYTF. CDR3 in DNA: TGCAGTGCTAGAGAGTCGGACGGCTATGGCTACACCTTC.

The sample holds many counts of this clonotype. This chain joins TRBV6-2 or TRBV6-3 and TRBJ2-6; D unclear. Per the germline V gene, CDR1 is MNHEY and CDR2 is SVGEGT. This CDR3 spans 14 amino acids. The ends were cut back, 2 bases at V and 0 bases at J, with 2 bases in the middle. The CDR3 DNA sequence: TGTGCCAGCAGTTACAACTCTGGGGCCAACGTCCTGACTTTC. It yields the protein CASSYNSGANVLTF.

The chain carries TRBV2 and TRBJ1-5; D uncertain. V was cut by 1 base and J by 7 bases, with 11 bases left in between. CDR1 SNHLY and CDR2 FYNNEI come from the germline V gene. This CDR3 has 14 residues. The chain's CDR3 is CASSEDDDGQPQHF. CDR3 nucleotides: TGTGCCAGCAGTGAAGACGATGACGGCCAGCCCCAGCATTTT.

A few counts support this clonotype. The V gene is TRBV10-3, the J gene TRBJ1-2; tentative D call: TRBD1 (5 bases). The CDR3 consists of 12 residues. Germline V gene lookup returns CDR1 ENHRY and CDR2 SYGVKD. Trimming took 4 bases from V and 4 from J, leaving 7 bases between them. CDR3 amino acids: CAISGGSYGYTF. The CDR3 DNA sequence: TGTGCCATCAGTGGGGGGTCCTATGGCTACACCTTC.